Presented here are 17 T cell receptor beta chains from one specimen sequenced in a study of shared clonotypes between healthy human individuals. Assay: immunoSEQ multiplex PCR; the TCRdb copy retains only in-frame clones and omits some. The table has 90,000 to 130,000 clones, over 65% seen once. Sequencing was carried out using memory CD8+ T cells sorted from blood. Subset here: CD45RO+ cells pooled with CCR7-negative TemRA cells. Source of these receptors: a woman aged 30 to 39 in good health.

The chain employs TRBV10-3 and TRBJ1-5; D uncertain. The CDR3 loop spans 14 amino acids. The V gene lost 2 bases and the J gene lost 1 base, with 6 bases spanning the gap. CDR1 ENHRY and CDR2 SYGVKD come from the germline V gene. The CDR3 DNA sequence: TGTGCCATCAGTGAGGGCCTCAGCAATCAGCCCCAGCATTTT. It specifies CAISEGLSNQPQHF.

The chain couples TRBV7-9 to TRBJ1-3, with D unclear. The V gene's germline CDR1 is SEHNR and CDR2 FQNEAQ (reference sequence). This CDR3 has 13 amino acids. Trimming shortened V by 1 base and J by 2 bases, and 3 bases separated the two germline ends. The CDR3 reads CASSLGAGNTIYF. CDR3 nucleotides: TGTGCCAGCAGCTTAGGGGCTGGAAACACCATATATTTT.

The rearrangement links TRBV5-4 to TRBJ2-3; D not certain. Trimming took 2 bases from V and 1 from J, leaving 11 bases between them. The CDR3 is 15 residues long. Germline CDR1 is SGHNT and CDR2 is YYREEE (reference sequence). CDR3 nucleotides: TGTGCCAGCAGCTTAAGTGTGCTCGGCACAGATACGCAGTATTTT. It specifies CASSLSVLGTDTQYF.

This clone was found many times. Other DNA sequences in the sample encode the same CDR3. The chain joins TRBV9 to TRBJ2-1; D could derive from TRBD1 or TRBD2 (5 bases each). There are 14 residues in the CDR3. Germline CDR1 is SGDLS and CDR2 is YYNGEE. V was shortened by 0 bases and J by 5 bases, with 9 bases between the two germline ends. The CDR3 reads CASSVAWGNNEQFF. DNA of the CDR3: TGTGCCAGCAGCGTAGCTTGGGGGAACAATGAGCAGTTCTTC.

The genes are TRBV21-1 and TRBJ1-1. TRBV21-1 is given as a pseudogene. There are 16 residues in the CDR3. CDR3 protein: CASSLYCYTIRTEAFF. Here the CDR3 DNA reads TGTGCCAGCAGTCTATACTGCTACACAATTCGCACTGAAGCTTTCTTT.

This clone was recorded a few times. V and J are TRBV28 and TRBJ2-2; tentative D call: TRBD1 (6 bases). CDR1 is MDHEN and CDR2 is SYDVKM in the germline V gene. The length of the CDR3 is 13 residues. V shed 2 bases and J shed 7 bases, with 8 bases lying between them. This CDR3 reads CASSLGGNGELFF. The CDR3 DNA sequence: TGTGCCAGCAGTTTAGGGGGCAACGGGGAGCTGTTTTTT.

The chain joins TRBV4-2 to TRBJ1-2; 7 positions match TRBD1. CDR3 size: 15 residues. The V gene end was trimmed by 1 base and the J gene end by 4 bases; junction bases not matched to a gene: 6. CDR1 and CDR2 (germline): LGHNA, YNFKEQ. The CDR3 DNA follows: TGTGCCAGCAGCCAAGCGCCCCAGGGGGGCTATGGCTACACCTTC. Translating it yields CASSQAPQGGYGYTF.

This clone was seen a few times. The chain links TRBV27 to TRBJ2-7; D perhaps matches TRBD2 (6 bases). From germline, CDR1 is MNHEY and CDR2 SMNVEV (reference sequence). There are 13 residues in the CDR3. Deletions cut 6 bases from V and 1 base from J, with 10 bases between. CDR3 DNA sequence: TGTGCCAGCAGGCCTGGGACTTCCTACGAGCAGTACTTC. This encodes CASRPGTSYEQYF.

This clone was counted between two and nine times. The chain joins TRBV28 to TRBJ2-7; 9 bases match TRBD2. Germline V gene data show CDR1 as MDHEN and CDR2 as SYDVKM. The CDR3 runs 18 residues. With V trimmed by 3 bases and J by 2 bases, 14 bases remained unmatched. CDR3 nucleotide sequence: TGTGCCAGCAGTTTGGCCCCCCTTAGCGGGAGTTTTCCCTACGAGCAGTACTTC. It specifies CASSLAPLSGSFPYEQYF.

This clone has a handful of counts. The chain employs TRBV25-1 and TRBJ2-2, with 13 bases fitting TRBD2. There are 16 residues in the CDR3. The germline V gene has CDR1 MGHDK and CDR2 SYGVNS. Trimming at V came to 3 bases and at J to 6 bases, leaving 4 bases not matched to a gene. The CDR3: CASSDGLAGVPGELFF. The CDR3 DNA sequence: TGTGCCAGCAGTGATGGACTAGCGGGAGTACCCGGGGAGCTGTTTTTT.

The chain links TRBV14 to TRBJ2-5, with 7 bases lining up with TRBD1. J lost 11 bases, V lost 5 bases, and 11 bases had no gene match. This CDR3 comprises 13 residues. CDR1 and CDR2 from the germline V gene are SGHDN and FVKESK. CDR3 DNA sequence: TGTGCCAGCAGCAGCCGGGACAGCCAAGAGCAGTACTTC. Protein: CASSSRDSQEQYF.

The genes are TRBV14 and TRBJ1-4; 7 nucleotides agree with TRBD1. After removal of 7 bases from V and 7 bases from J, the junction contained 12 bases not matched to a gene. Per germline, CDR1 SGHDN and CDR2 FVKESK. The CDR3 extends over 15 amino acids. CDR3 residues: CASTATVQGVEKLFF. In DNA form, the CDR3 reads TGTGCCAGCACCGCAACGGTCCAGGGGGTTGAAAAACTGTTTTTT. The variable domain in full, completed from reference TRBV14 and TRBJ1-4, reads EAGVTQFPSHSVIEKGQTVTLRCDPISGHDNLYWYRRVMGKEIKFLLHFVKESKQDESGMPNNRFLAERTGGTYSTLKVQPAELEDSGVYFCASTATVQGVEKLFFGSGTQLSVL.

V gene TRBV5-6 combines with J gene TRBJ2-7, with TRBD2 matching over 8 bases. The CDR3 is made up of 16 amino acids. In germline, CDR1 is SGHDT, CDR2 YYEEEE. After removal of 6 bases from V and 3 bases from J, the junction contained 14 bases not matched to a gene. DNA for the CDR3: TGTGCCAGCAAGAGACTCCGGGAGGGCCATAACTACGAGCAGTACTTC. Its protein product is CASKRLREGHNYEQYF.

This chain links TRBV9 with TRBJ2-1; 9 bases map to TRBD2. Germline trimming cut 3 bases from V and 7 bases from J; bases unmatched to any gene: 14. The CDR3 loop spans 17 amino acids. The germline V gene has CDR1 SGDLS and CDR2 YYNGEE. CDR3 in amino acids: CASSAPIGREGNNEQFF. Written as DNA, the CDR3 is TGTGCCAGCAGCGCTCCGATTGGGCGGGAGGGCAATAATGAGCAGTTCTTC.

J is TRBJ1-2 and V is TRBV7-3, with 8 bases that match TRBD1. After removal of 2 bases from V and 7 bases from J, the junction contained 9 bases not matched to a gene. This CDR3 has 15 amino acids. The germline gives CDR1 SGHTA, CDR2 FQGTGA. Written as DNA, the CDR3 is TGTGCCAGCAGCTTATGGCAGCGGCAGGGGGCTGGCTACACCTTC. Its translation is CASSLWQRQGAGYTF. The whole variable domain, filled in from reference TRBV7-3 and TRBJ1-2, reads GAGVSQTPSNKVTEKGKYVELRCDPISGHTALYWYRQSLGQGPEFLIYFQGTGAADDSGLPNDRFFAVRPEGSVSTLKIQRTERGDSAVYLCASSLWQRQGAGYTFGSGTRLTVV.

This clone occurred a few times. The rearrangement uses TRBV27 and TRBJ1-1; D gene ambiguous. The CDR3 consists of 15 residues. V was cut by 6 bases and J by 0 bases, with 14 bases left in between. Germline CDR1 and CDR2: MNHEY and SMNVEV (reference sequence). The CDR3 sequence: CASSSMGDMNTEAFF. In nucleotides, the CDR3 is TGTGCCAGCAGCTCCATGGGAGACATGAACACTGAAGCTTTCTTT.

The CDR3 DNA follows: TGTGCCAGCAGCCCGGTGGGAGACAGGGGATGGAATGAGCAGTTCTTC. Its translation is CASSPVGDRGWNEQFF. The J gene is TRBJ2-1, the V gene TRBV5-5; TRBD1 matches at 8 bases. V shed 4 bases, J shed 7 bases, and the junction held 13 bases outside the gene matches. CDR1 SGHKS and CDR2 YYEKEE come from the germline V gene (reference sequence). There are 16 residues in the CDR3.